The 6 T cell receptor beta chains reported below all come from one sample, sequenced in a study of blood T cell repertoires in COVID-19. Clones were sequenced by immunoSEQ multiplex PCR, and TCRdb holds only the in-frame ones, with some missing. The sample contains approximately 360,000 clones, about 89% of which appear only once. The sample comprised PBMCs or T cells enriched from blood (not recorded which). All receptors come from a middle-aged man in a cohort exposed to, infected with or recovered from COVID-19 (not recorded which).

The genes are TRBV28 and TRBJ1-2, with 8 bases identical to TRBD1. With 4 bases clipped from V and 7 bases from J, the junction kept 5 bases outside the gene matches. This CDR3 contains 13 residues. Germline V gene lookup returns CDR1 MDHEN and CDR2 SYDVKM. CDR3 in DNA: TGTGCCAGCAGTTCAGGGGGCGGGAGTGGCTACACCTTC. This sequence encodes CASSSGGGSGYTF.

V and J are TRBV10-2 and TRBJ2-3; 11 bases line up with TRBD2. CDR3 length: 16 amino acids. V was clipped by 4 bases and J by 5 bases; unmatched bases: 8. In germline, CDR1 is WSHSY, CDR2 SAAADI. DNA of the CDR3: TGCGCCAGCAGTGTACTAGCGGGAGATTGGATAGATACGCAGTATTTT. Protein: CASSVLAGDWIDTQYF.

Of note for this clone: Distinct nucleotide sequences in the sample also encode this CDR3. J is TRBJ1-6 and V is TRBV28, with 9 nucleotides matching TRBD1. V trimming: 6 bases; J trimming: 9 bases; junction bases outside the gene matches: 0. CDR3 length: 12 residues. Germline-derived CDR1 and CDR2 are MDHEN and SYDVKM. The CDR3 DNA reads TGTGCCAGCAGGACAGGGGGTTCACCCCTCCACTTT. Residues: CASRTGGSPLHF.

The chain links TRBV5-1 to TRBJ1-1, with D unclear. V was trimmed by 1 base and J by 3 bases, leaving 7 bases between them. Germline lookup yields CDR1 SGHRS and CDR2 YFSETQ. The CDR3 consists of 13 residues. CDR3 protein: CASSLQQDTEAFF. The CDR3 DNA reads TGCGCCAGCAGCTTGCAGCAGGACACTGAAGCTTTCTTT.

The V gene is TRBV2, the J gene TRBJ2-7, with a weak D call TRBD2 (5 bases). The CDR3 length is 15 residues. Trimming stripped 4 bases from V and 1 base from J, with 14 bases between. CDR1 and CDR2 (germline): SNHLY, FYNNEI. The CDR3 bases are TGTGCCAGCAGTGGGGAGCGAAAAAAGTCCTACGAGCAGTACTTC. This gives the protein CASSGERKKSYEQYF.

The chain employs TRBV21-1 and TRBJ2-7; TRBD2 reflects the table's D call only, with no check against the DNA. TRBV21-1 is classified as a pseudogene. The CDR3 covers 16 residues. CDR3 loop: CASSKVEEKGTYEQYF. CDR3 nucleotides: TGTGCCAGCAGCAAAGTGGAGGAAAAAGGAACCTACGAGCAGTACTTC.